These 26 T cell receptor beta chains were all obtained from the same sample, sequenced in a study of blood T cell repertoires in COVID-19. Here immunoSEQ multiplex PCR was the method, and the copy in TCRdb shows in-frame clones only, minus some. The sample lists some 43,000 clones; approximately 84% were seen once. Material for sequencing was peripheral blood. The receptors originated from a man aged 45-60 years with active COVID-19.

This clone appeared a single time. Other DNA sequences in this specimen translate into the identical CDR3. V and J are TRBV3-1 (or the pseudogene TRBV3-2) and TRBJ1-5; 7 positions agree with TRBD1. The CDR3 is 14 residues long. In germline, CDR1 is LGHDT, CDR2 YNNKEL (reference sequence). J gave up 5 bases and V 3 bases, and 4 bases lay outside the gene matches. The CDR3 spells CASSQATGHQPQHF. The CDR3 DNA sequence: TGTGCCAGCAGCCAGGCGACAGGGCATCAGCCCCAGCATTTT.

The gene calls are TRBV7-8 and TRBJ2-7, with 8 bases identical to TRBD2. V was clipped by 0 bases and J by 2 bases; unmatched bases: 6. CDR3 length: 16 residues. Per the germline V gene, CDR1 is SGHVS and CDR2 is FQNEAQ. DNA of the CDR3: TGTGCCAGCAGCTTAGCGCTTCACGGGGGGGCCTACGAGCAGTACTTC. This encodes CASSLALHGGAYEQYF.

J is TRBJ2-1 and V is TRBV6-5; 7 bases agree with TRBD1. CDR1 MNHEY and CDR2 SVGAGI come from the germline V gene. The CDR3 sequence is 14 residues long. The ends lost 6 bases at V and 0 bases at J; junction bases unmatched: 2. The CDR3 region has the DNA TGTGCCAGCAGGACAGGGAGCTCCTACAATGAGCAGTTCTTC. Amino acids: CASRTGSSYNEQFF.

This chain uses TRBV4-1 with TRBJ2-1, with D unclear. The V gene lost 0 bases and the J gene lost 5 bases, with 11 bases spanning the gap. This CDR3 comprises 15 residues. Germline values: CDR1 MGHRA, CDR2 YSYEKL. The CDR3 DNA sequence: TGCGCCAGCAGCCAAGATACATTGGCCGACAATGAGCAGTTCTTC. Translated: CASSQDTLADNEQFF.

The rearrangement joins TRBV30 to TRBJ2-5; 9 positions match TRBD2. CDR1 and CDR2 (germline): GTSNPN, SVGIG (reference sequence). V dropped 8 bases and J dropped 2; count of bases not matched to a gene: 6. There are 13 residues in the CDR3. This chain's CDR3 is CAKMTSGQETQYF. The DNA for the CDR3 is TGTGCCAAGATGACTAGCGGTCAAGAGACCCAGTACTTC.

The J gene is TRBJ1-6, the V gene TRBV29-1; D gene unclear. The V end was cut by 6 bases, the J end by 1 base, with 19 bases between. In germline, CDR1 is SQVTM, CDR2 ANQGSEA. CDR3 length: 17 residues. The CDR3 region is CSVALQQYRSYNSPLHF. The CDR3, as DNA: TGCAGCGTCGCACTCCAACAGTATAGGTCCTATAATTCACCCCTCCACTTT.

The chain links TRBV3-1 (or the pseudogene TRBV3-2) to TRBJ2-5, with 9 bases fitting TRBD2. This CDR3 is built from 14 residues. V shed 4 bases, J shed 9 bases, and the junction held 9 bases outside the gene matches. Germline values: CDR1 LGHDT, CDR2 YNNKEL (reference sequence). As DNA, the CDR3 is TGTGCCAGCAGCCTAGGACTAGCGTTGGGGGCCCAGTACTTC. Amino acid sequence: CASSLGLALGAQYF.

This clone has just a few counts. The chain links TRBV10-1 to TRBJ1-2; weak D call: TRBD1 (6 bases). This CDR3 comprises 13 residues. Germline V CDR1 and CDR2: WNHNN, SYGVQD (reference sequence). V was pared by 6 bases and J by 5 bases, with 13 bases between. CDR3 in DNA: TGCGCCAGCAGCGCCTGGCAGGGGTATGGCTACACCTTC. This gives the protein CASSAWQGYGYTF.

This clone was counted between two and nine times. V is TRBV7-6 and J is TRBJ2-2, with TRBD1 matching 9 bases. V shed 5 bases, J shed 1 base, and the junction held 8 bases outside the gene matches. The CDR3 has 17 residues. Looked up from germline, CDR1 is SGHVS and CDR2 is FNYEAQ. DNA for the CDR3: TGTGCCAGCAGCGCGCCCAGGGGACAGGGGAACACCGGGGAGCTGTTTTTT. Amino acid sequence: CASSAPRGQGNTGELFF.

The chain is built from TRBV4-2 and TRBJ2-3; tentatively, D is TRBD2 (6 bases). This CDR3 region has 16 residues. V was pared by 4 bases and J by 2 bases, with 16 bases between. Germline CDR1 is LGHNA and CDR2 is YNFKEQ. The CDR3 reads CASSPGGPTPTDTQYF. CDR3 bases: TGTGCCAGCAGCCCCGGGGGTCCCACCCCCACAGATACGCAGTATTTT.

This clone is a singleton in its sample. The J gene is TRBJ2-5, the V gene TRBV5-6; TRBD1 matches at 7 bases. Trimming took 5 bases from V and 2 from J; bases not matched to a gene: 12. CDR1 is SGHDT and CDR2 is YYEEEE in the germline V gene. The CDR3 runs 16 residues. The CDR3 nucleotides read TGTGCCAGCAGTCAACGCCGGACAGGCGGGCAAGAGACCCAGTACTTC. It codes for CASSQRRTGGQETQYF.

Here the CDR3 DNA reads TGTGCCAGCAGCTTTCCCCGGACTAGCGGGGGGTTATACAATGAGCAGTTCTTC. Translation: CASSFPRTSGGLYNEQFF. The chain carries TRBV7-2 and TRBJ2-1, with TRBD2 matching over 14 bases. CDR1 SGHTA and CDR2 FQGNSA come from the germline V gene. The trim removed 3 bases at V and 4 bases at J, leaving 8 bases unmatched. This CDR3 is built from 18 residues. Complete variable domain (other parts from reference TRBV7-2 and TRBJ2-1): GAGVSQSPSNKVTEKGKDVELRCDPISGHTALYWYRQSLGQGLEFLIYFQGNSAPDKSGLPSDRFSAERTGGSVSTLTIQRTQQEDSAVYLCASSFPRTSGGLYNEQFFGPGTRLTVL.

The V call is TRBV6-6, the J call TRBJ1-3; D perhaps matches TRBD1 (5 bases). The V and J ends lost 4 bases and 0 bases respectively, with 10 bases between them. The CDR3 extends over 15 amino acids. CDR1 MNHNY and CDR2 SVGAGI come from the germline V gene (reference sequence). CDR3: CASSSYQGSGNTIYF. The DNA of the CDR3 is TGTGCCAGCAGTTCCTACCAGGGCTCTGGAAACACCATATATTTT.

The J gene is TRBJ1-1, the V gene TRBV4-1, with 10 bases that match TRBD1. The V gene's germline CDR1 is MGHRA and CDR2 YSYEKL. The ends lost 2 bases at V and 5 bases at J; junction bases unmatched: 5. The CDR3 totals 15 residues. The CDR3 here is CASSQRQGAGTEAFF. CDR3 bases: TGCGCCAGCAGCCAACGACAGGGGGCAGGGACTGAAGCTTTCTTT.

This clone was seen once. The chain uses TRBV5-1 and TRBJ2-1, with D perhaps TRBD2 (6 bases). Deletions cut 1 base from V and 10 bases from J, with 15 bases between. Germline lookup yields CDR1 SGHRS and CDR2 YFSETQ. CDR3 size: 14 residues. CDR3 nucleotides: TGCGCCAGCAGCTTGTCGCGGGGTACGCGCGAGCAGTTCTTC. It specifies CASSLSRGTREQFF. Full variable domain (rest looked up from reference TRBV5-1 and TRBJ2-1): KAGVTQTPRYLIKTRGQQVTLSCSPISGHRSVSWYQQTPGQGLQFLFEYFSETQRNKGNFPGRFSGRQFSNSRSEMNVSTLELGDSALYLCASSLSRGTREQFFGPGTRLTVL.

J is TRBJ2-5 and V is TRBV19; 10 bases are a match to TRBD2. The CDR3 loop spans 14 amino acids. Losses at the gene ends were 4 bases for V and 5 bases for J; bases not matched to a gene: 4. Germline CDR1 LNHDA, CDR2 SQIVND (reference sequence). This chain's CDR3 is CASSTLAGVETQYF. The CDR3 DNA follows: TGTGCCAGTAGTACCCTAGCGGGGGTGGAGACCCAGTACTTC.

As DNA, the CDR3 is TGTGCCAGTAGTATAGGGCCGTTCTCCTACGAGCAGTACTTC. As protein: CASSIGPFSYEQYF. The chain has TRBV19 and TRBJ2-7, with D uncertain. The CDR3 sequence is 14 residues long. CDR1 is LNHDA, CDR2 SQIVND, per germline (reference sequence). V gave up 1 base and J gave up 0 bases, with 7 bases separating them. Full variable domain (rest looked up from reference TRBV19 and TRBJ2-7): DGGITQSPKYLFRKEGQNVTLSCEQNLNHDAMYWYRQDPGQGLRLIYYSQIVNDFQKGDIAEGYSVSREKKESFPLTVTSAQKNPTAFYLCASSIGPFSYEQYFGPGTRLTVT.

The V call is TRBV7-6, the J call TRBJ2-1, with 13 bases fitting TRBD2. The CDR3 length is 17 residues. Per germline, CDR1 SGHVS and CDR2 FNYEAQ. With V trimmed by 1 base and J by 8 bases, 8 bases remained unmatched. The DNA of the CDR3 is TGTGCCAGCAGCTTAGATTTACTAGCGGGGGGGCAACATGAGCAGTTCTTC. Encoded protein: CASSLDLLAGGQHEQFF. The full variable domain, its missing parts supplied by reference TRBV7-6 and TRBJ2-1, is GAGVSQSPRYKVTKRGQDVALRCDPISGHVSLYWYRQALGQGPEFLTYFNYEAQQDKSGLPNDRFSAERPEGSISTLTIQRTEQRDSAMYRCASSLDLLAGGQHEQFFGPGTRLTVL.

The chain has TRBV7-8 and TRBJ2-7; 7 bases agree with TRBD1. V lost 5 bases, J lost 2 bases, and 9 bases stayed unmatched. The CDR3 totals 15 residues. The germline CDR1 and CDR2 sequences are SGHVS and FQNEAQ. In DNA form, the CDR3 reads TGTGCCAGCAGCCTGGTACAGGGGCCAACCTACGAGCAGTACTTC. Its protein is CASSLVQGPTYEQYF. Full variable domain (remainder filled in from reference TRBV7-8 and TRBJ2-7): GAGVSQSPRYKVAKRGQDVALRCDPISGHVSLFWYQQALGQGPEFLTYFQNEAQLDKSGLPSDRFFAERPEGSVSTLKIQRTQQEDSAVYLCASSLVQGPTYEQYFGPGTRLTVT.

The genes are TRBV7-9 and TRBJ2-4; 10 nucleotides line up with TRBD2. With 5 bases clipped from V and 8 bases from J, the junction kept 12 bases outside the gene matches. The CDR3 sequence is 16 residues long. CDR1 is SEHNR and CDR2 is FQNEAQ in the germline V gene (reference sequence). The CDR3 loop reads CASSPRGSGGVDIQYF. For the CDR3, the DNA is TGTGCCAGCAGCCCCCGCGGGAGCGGGGGGGTGGACATTCAGTACTTC.

This rearrangement joins TRBV27 to TRBJ1-1; D is possibly TRBD1 (6 bases). Germline loops: CDR1 MNHEY, CDR2 SMNVEV (reference sequence). Trimming cost V 6 bases and J 5 bases, with 19 bases left between them. The length of the CDR3 is 15 residues. Written as DNA, the CDR3 is TGTGCCAGCAGCTTGAGGGCAGGGAGGGGGACTGAAGCTTTCTTT. This codes for CASSLRAGRGTEAFF.

J is TRBJ2-3 and V is TRBV15; D might be TRBD2 (5 bases). The CDR3 is 13 amino acids. The germline V and J ends were trimmed by 5 bases and 3 bases, with 9 bases remaining between them. CDR1 and CDR2 (germline): LNHNV, YYDKDF (reference sequence). This CDR3 reads CATSVSGTDTQYF. CDR3 bases: TGTGCCACCAGCGTAAGCGGAACAGATACGCAGTATTTT.

This clone occurred once. For the CDR3, the DNA is TGCGCCAGCAGCCGGACAACGGGACAGGGTATGACTGGGGCCAACGTCCTGACTTTC. Its translation: CASSRTTGQGMTGANVLTF. This chain links TRBV5-1 with TRBJ2-6, with 9 nucleotides matching TRBD1. Germline trimming cut 4 bases from V and 2 bases from J; bases unmatched to any gene: 13. The CDR3 is 19 residues long. Germline V gene data show CDR1 as SGHRS and CDR2 as YFSETQ.

This chain joins TRBV5-6 and TRBJ2-1, with TRBD2 matching 8 bases. The CDR3 spans 14 residues. V shed 4 bases and J 9 bases; nucleotides not matched to a gene: 9. CDR1 is SGHDT and CDR2 is YYEEEE in the germline V gene. The CDR3 DNA follows: TGTGCCAGCAGCCGCGGGGGGAGTCCTGTTGAGCAGTTCTTC. This translates into CASSRGGSPVEQFF.

The chain uses TRBV9 and TRBJ2-1, with a possible D match to TRBD2 (6 bases). The V and J ends lost 3 bases and 2 bases respectively, with 15 bases between them. This CDR3 spans 16 amino acids. Germline lookup yields CDR1 SGDLS and CDR2 YYNGEE. The CDR3 DNA reads TGTGCCAGCAGCGGACTAGAGTGGCGGGCCTACAATGAGCAGTTCTTC. As protein: CASSGLEWRAYNEQFF.

This sequence joins TRBV5-4 and TRBJ2-3; TRBD2 matches 9 bases. This CDR3 comprises 15 residues. V lost 1 base to trimming and J lost 6 bases; unmatched junction nucleotides: 6. Germline-derived CDR1 and CDR2 are SGHNT and YYREEE (reference sequence). CDR3 loop: CASSLRVAGGDTQYF. The DNA for the CDR3 is TGTGCCAGCAGCTTGAGAGTCGCGGGGGGGGATACGCAGTATTTT.